This TCR beta chain is drawn from a study of cytomegalovirus exposure and HLA in healthy donors. Study-level findings and limits: Immune exposure information available was restricted to CMV serostatus. Being productive about 90% or about 30% of the time was typical of most TCR beta V segments in an earlier analysis.

CDR1 is MNHNY and CDR2 is SVGAGI in the germline V gene (reference sequence). The CDR3 is 15 residues long. J was trimmed by 3 bases and V by 2 bases; bases with no gene match: 3. Worth noting for this clone: Its antigen is not identified.

PCR amplification relied on 60 Vbeta primers (plus 13 Jbeta primers). In the study's own analysis: There were 80 million or so unique TCR beta chains by a later count, and 8.5 million to 14 million of them were shared. Sequencing used immunoSEQ multiplex PCR; TCRdb keeps in-frame clones, though not all of them. V and J calls and clone size are those listed in that table; D and trimming were worked out from the DNA. The sample lists some 110,000 clones; about 59% were seen once. Despite likely unrecorded immune exposures, the donors were nominally healthy at the time of sampling. This clonotype was obtained from a woman aged 40 to 50 in good health and CMV-seropositive. The chain combines TRBV6-6 with TRBJ1-2; 10 positions match TRBD1. Sequencing was done on a sample of PBMCs. CDR3 nucleotide sequence: TGTGCCAGCAGTTACGACGGGACAGGGGACTATGGCTACACCTTC. Protein sequence: CASSYDGTGDYGYTF.